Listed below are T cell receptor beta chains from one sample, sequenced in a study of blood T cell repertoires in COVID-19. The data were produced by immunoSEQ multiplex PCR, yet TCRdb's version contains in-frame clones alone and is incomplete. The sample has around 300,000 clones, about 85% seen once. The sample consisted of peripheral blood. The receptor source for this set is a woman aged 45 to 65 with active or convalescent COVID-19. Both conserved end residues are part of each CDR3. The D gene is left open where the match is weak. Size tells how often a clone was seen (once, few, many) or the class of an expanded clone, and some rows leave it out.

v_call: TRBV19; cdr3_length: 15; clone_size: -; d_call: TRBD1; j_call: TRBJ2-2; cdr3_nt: TGTGCCAGTAGTAGACAGGGGGCGGGCACCGGGGAGCTGTTTTTT; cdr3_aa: CASSRQGAGTGELFF
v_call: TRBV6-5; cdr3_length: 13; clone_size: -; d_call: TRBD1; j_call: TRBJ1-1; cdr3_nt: TGTGCCAGCAGGGCGACAGGGGCCACTGAAGCTTTCTTT; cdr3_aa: CASRATGATEAFF
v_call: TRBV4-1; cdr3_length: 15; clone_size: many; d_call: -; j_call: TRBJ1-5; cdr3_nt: TGCGCCAGCAGCCCGAGACAGTTATTCAATCAGCCCCAGCATTTT; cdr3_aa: CASSPRQLFNQPQHF
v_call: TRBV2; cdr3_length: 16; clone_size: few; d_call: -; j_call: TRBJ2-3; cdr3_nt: TGTGCCAGCAGTGCCTTAGCGGGACAGAGGACAGATACGCAGTATTTT; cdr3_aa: CASSALAGQRTDTQYF
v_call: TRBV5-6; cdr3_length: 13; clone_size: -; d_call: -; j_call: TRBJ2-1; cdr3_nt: TGTGCCAGCAGCTTCGCAGGGGTTAATGAGCAGTTCTTC; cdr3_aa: CASSFAGVNEQFF
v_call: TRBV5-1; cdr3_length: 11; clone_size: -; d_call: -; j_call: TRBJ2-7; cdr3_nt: TGCGCCAGCCACAGGGGGGGCGAGCAGTACTTC; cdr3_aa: CASHRGGEQYF
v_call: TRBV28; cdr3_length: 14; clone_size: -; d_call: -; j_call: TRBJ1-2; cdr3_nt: TGTGCCAGCAGAAAGATGGAGAGGGTTTATGGCTACACCTTC; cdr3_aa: CASRKMERVYGYTF
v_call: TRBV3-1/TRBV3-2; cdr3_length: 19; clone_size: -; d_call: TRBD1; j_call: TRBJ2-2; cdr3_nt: TGTGCCAGCAGCCAAGTTCCACCGGGACAGGGACTGAACACCGGGGAGCTGTTTTTT; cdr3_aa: CASSQVPPGQGLNTGELFF
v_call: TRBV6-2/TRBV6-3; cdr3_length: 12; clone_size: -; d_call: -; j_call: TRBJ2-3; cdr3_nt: TGTGCCAGCAGTCATCCGGACAGCGCGCAGTATTTT; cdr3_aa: CASSHPDSAQYF
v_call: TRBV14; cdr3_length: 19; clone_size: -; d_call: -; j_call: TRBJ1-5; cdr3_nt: TGTGCCAGCAGCCCCCTCGGGCCTTTAGACAGGCCTAGCAATCAGCCCCAGCATTTT; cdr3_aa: CASSPLGPLDRPSNQPQHF
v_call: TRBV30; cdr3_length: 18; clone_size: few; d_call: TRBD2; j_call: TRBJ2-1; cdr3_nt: TGTGCCTGGAGTGAGAGGAATTGGGGCGGGAGGGCCTACAATGAGCAGTTCTTC; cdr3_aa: CAWSERNWGGRAYNEQFF
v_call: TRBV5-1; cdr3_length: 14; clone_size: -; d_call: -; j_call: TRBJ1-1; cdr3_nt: TGCGCCAGCAGCTTGGACGGGGGGCTTGCTGAAGCTTTCTTT; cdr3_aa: CASSLDGGLAEAFF
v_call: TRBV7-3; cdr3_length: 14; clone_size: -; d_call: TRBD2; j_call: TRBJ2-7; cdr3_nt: TGTGCCAGCAGCTTCTCTAGCGGGCCCTACGAGCAGTACTTC; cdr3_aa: CASSFSSGPYEQYF
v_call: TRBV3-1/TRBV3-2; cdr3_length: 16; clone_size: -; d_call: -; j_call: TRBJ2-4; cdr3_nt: TGTGCCAGCAGCCAAGAATCAGGGCCCGGGGGAGACATTCAGTACTTC; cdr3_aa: CASSQESGPGGDIQYF
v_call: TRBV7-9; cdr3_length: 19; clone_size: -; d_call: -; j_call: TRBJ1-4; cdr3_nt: TGTGCCAGCAGCTTACCGGCGACAGGTTCCTCCGGGTTGCTCGAAAAACTGTTTTTT; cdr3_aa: CASSLPATGSSGLLEKLFF
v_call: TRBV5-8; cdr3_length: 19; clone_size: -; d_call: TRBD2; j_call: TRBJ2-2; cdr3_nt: TGTGCCAGCAGCGAGATAACTAGCGGAAGTTGGGGTGGCACCGGGGAGCTGTTTTTT; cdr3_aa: CASSEITSGSWGGTGELFF
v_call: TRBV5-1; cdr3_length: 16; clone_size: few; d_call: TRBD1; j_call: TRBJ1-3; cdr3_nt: TGCGCCAGCAGCCGGGAAGGGACAGGGGAATGGAACACCATATATTTT; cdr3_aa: CASSREGTGEWNTIYF
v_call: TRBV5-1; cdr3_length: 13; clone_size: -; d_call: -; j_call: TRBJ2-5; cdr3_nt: TGCGCCAGCAGCTTGATGAGCCTGCAGACCCAGTACTTC; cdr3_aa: CASSLMSLQTQYF